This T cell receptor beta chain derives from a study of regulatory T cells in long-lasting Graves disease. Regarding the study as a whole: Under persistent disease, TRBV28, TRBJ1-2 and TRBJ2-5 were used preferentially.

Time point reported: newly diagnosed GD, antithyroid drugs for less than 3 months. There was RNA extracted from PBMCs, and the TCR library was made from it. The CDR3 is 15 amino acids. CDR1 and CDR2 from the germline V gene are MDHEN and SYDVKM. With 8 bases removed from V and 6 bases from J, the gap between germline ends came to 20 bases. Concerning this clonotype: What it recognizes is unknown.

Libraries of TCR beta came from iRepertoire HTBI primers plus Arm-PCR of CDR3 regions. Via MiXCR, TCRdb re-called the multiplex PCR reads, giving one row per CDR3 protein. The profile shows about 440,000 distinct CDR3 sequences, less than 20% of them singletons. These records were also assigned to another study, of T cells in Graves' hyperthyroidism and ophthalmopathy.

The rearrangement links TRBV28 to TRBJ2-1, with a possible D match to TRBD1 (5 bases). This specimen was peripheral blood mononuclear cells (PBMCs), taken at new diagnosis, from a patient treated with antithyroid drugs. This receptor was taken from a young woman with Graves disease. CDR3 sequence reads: CASSGPTPLGNEQFF. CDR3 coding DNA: TGTGCCAGCTCAGGGCCCACCCCGCTCGGCAATGAGCAGTTCTTC.